The 5 T cell receptor beta chains presented below share a single source sample, sequenced in a study of STAT3 mutations in large granular lymphocyte leukemia. Study observations and caveats: Every T-LGLL patient had at least one immunodominant TCRbeta clonotype.

The assay was immunoSEQ multiplex PCR, and TCRdb's table has in-frame clones only and misses some. The sample includes about 16,000 clones, about 83% seen only once; the top ten take 8.6%. These TCRs' antigens remain unknown. Sequenced input: peripheral blood mononuclear cells. The origin of the receptors is a middle-aged man with T-cell large granular lymphocyte leukemia. Some clones in this sample may be carry-over from other donors' samples.

This chain joins TRBV6-1 and TRBJ1-2, with a possible D match to TRBD1 (6 bases). The V end was cut by 7 bases, the J end by 4 bases, with 10 bases between. Germline V gene sequence: CDR1 MNHNS, CDR2 SASEGT. The CDR3 contains 12 residues. CDR3 in amino acids: CASTTGTYGYTF. As DNA, the CDR3 is TGTGCCAGCACGACAGGAACCTATGGCTACACCTTC.

This clone was counted once. The V gene is TRBV19, the J gene TRBJ1-5; no definite D call. Deletions cut 6 bases from V and 4 bases from J, with 16 bases between. The CDR3 has 15 amino acids. Germline CDR1 is LNHDA and CDR2 is SQIVND (reference sequence). Here the CDR3 DNA reads TGTGCCAGTAGATATAGCGGGTGGGGAAATCAGCCCCAGCATTTT. It specifies CASRYSGWGNQPQHF.

V usage is TRBV14 and J usage is TRBJ2-5, with D perhaps matching TRBD1 (7 bases). The germline V gene encodes CDR1 SGHDN and CDR2 FVKESK. The CDR3 is 16 residues long. V gave up 2 bases and J gave up 2 bases, with 15 bases separating them. The CDR3 loop reads CASSQRGTAFQETQYF. The CDR3, as DNA: TGTGCCAGCAGCCAACGGGGGACAGCGTTTCAAGAGACCCAGTACTTC.

V and J are TRBV18 and TRBJ2-5; tentatively, D is TRBD1 (5 bases). Between the trimmed V and J ends, which lost 0 bases and 0 bases, there was a span of 11 bases. The length of the CDR3 is 16 residues. Germline V gene data show CDR1 as KGHSH and CDR2 as LQKENI. CDR3 DNA sequence: TGTGCCAGCTCACCACCGCGGTCGACAGACCAAGAGACCCAGTACTTC. Translation: CASSPPRSTDQETQYF.

The chain uses TRBV5-6 and TRBJ1-5; no clear D. Germline V CDR1 and CDR2: SGHDT, YYEEEE. The CDR3 totals 14 residues. Trimming stripped 4 bases from V and 0 bases from J, with 8 bases between. The CDR3 is CASSLTASNQPQHF. CDR3 nucleotides: TGTGCCAGCAGCCTCACAGCTAGCAATCAGCCCCAGCATTTT.